This entry concerns a single T cell receptor (beta chain). This clonotype was seen ten or more times. The target of this receptor is not known. Within one base of it there is no much larger clone, and no base qualities were kept. Library creation used 5' RACE. Reads for this sample came from an Illumina HiSeq 2500. A second PCR of about 6 to 11 cycles was performed with a sample-barcoded 5' primer and a J-beta primer mix. A template-switch 5' adaptor carrying 12 random nucleotides introduced a unique molecular identifier onto each TCR beta cDNA molecule. Each sample yielded at least 3 million CDR3-containing paired-end reads. First-strand cDNA synthesis was performed from all RNA using the Mint cDNA synthesis kit, with priming by a TRBC-specific oligonucleotide. Following uracil-DNA glycosylase treatment, a first 18-cycle PCR with universal primers M1SS and BC2_uni_R was performed on all cDNA. The source study handled its data this way. Each sample was normalized by randomly selecting 1 million high-quality reads, each carrying a distinct molecular identifier. Reads sharing molecular identifiers were discarded rather than binned into consensus sequences. MiTCR, run with a Q25 quality threshold and the strictest error-elimination algorithm, handled CDR3 identification, clonotype clustering and error correction. Lower-bound total TCR beta diversity was estimated with a nonparametric unseen species model using Euler transformation. TCRdb reworked the public reads: Q25 trimming with fastp, MiXCR clone assembly, productive beta chains retained. Entries are consolidated by CDR3 protein sequence, retaining the most common genes and DNA. The authors' filters were not applied to this entry. The sample table shows 1.5 million to 2 million distinct CDR3 sequences, and 28% are seen once. The ten largest clonotypes hold 7.7% of the sample.

Reading the germline V gene gives CDR1 SGHTA and CDR2 FQGNSA. V and J are trimmed by 1 base and 7 bases, and the gene matches miss 11 bases of the junction. The CDR3 runs 16 residues from the cysteine to the phenylalanine. CDR3 DNA is the only sequence kept; it has 48 bases, read in frame from the first base. These data are taken from a study of blood T cells in healthy people across ages (dated by TCRdb to between 2014 and 2017). Notes on the research overall: In model experiments, template switching captured roughly one uniquely barcoded TCR beta cDNA molecule for every two T cells. Using deep sequencing normalized with unique cDNA molecular identifiers, the study measured how TCR beta repertoire diversity changes with age. Donors of different ages were randomly distributed across sequencing lanes to avoid experimental bias. The study analyzed two additional independent replicas of 1 million unique cDNA reads from the same blood draw for two donors, one aged 18 to 29 and one aged 80 or older. The donors were divided into four age groups: young (average roughly 15 years), middle-aged (roughly 40), aged (62) and long-lived (roughly 86).

The roughly 39 donors, aged about 6 to 100 years, were systemically healthy Caucasian individuals from Russia. Approximately 10 milliliters of peripheral blood were collected from each donor into EDTA-treated Vacutainer tubes. PBMCs were isolated by Ficoll-Paque density-gradient centrifugation, with at least 6.5 million obtained per sample. Total RNA was extracted from PBMCs with Trizol reagent, with at least 6 micrograms obtained per sample. For every donor, an aliquot of PBMCs went through flow cytometry to measure the percentages of naive CD45RAhigh/CD27high T cells. Findings and caveats that apply to the study as a whole: Compared with the aged group, the long-lived group had more naive CD4+ T cells, fewer expanded clones and increased TCR diversity, a pattern suggesting age selection. Donor CMV infection status was unknown, potentially confounding age-related changes in expanded clonotypes. A strong correlation was found between observed TCR beta diversity and the percentage of naive T cells measured by flow cytometry. Total diversity estimates from one million sequenced T cells were considered lower bounds and underestimates. As age increased, observed TCR beta diversity per million T cells dropped in a roughly linear way, and a significant reduction was already evident by age around 41. Bulk unsorted PBMC profiling prevented conclusive comparison of naive and antigen-experienced compartments.

The clonotype originates from a woman aged 25 to 39 in good health. The sequence joins TRBV7-2 to TRBJ2-5; TRBD2 matches 8 bases in the middle. The sample was blood. DNA sequence: TGTGCCAGCAGCTTAGGGGTGGCGGGGGGTCGGAGGACCCAGTACTTC. Its amino acids are CASSLGVAGGRRTQYF.